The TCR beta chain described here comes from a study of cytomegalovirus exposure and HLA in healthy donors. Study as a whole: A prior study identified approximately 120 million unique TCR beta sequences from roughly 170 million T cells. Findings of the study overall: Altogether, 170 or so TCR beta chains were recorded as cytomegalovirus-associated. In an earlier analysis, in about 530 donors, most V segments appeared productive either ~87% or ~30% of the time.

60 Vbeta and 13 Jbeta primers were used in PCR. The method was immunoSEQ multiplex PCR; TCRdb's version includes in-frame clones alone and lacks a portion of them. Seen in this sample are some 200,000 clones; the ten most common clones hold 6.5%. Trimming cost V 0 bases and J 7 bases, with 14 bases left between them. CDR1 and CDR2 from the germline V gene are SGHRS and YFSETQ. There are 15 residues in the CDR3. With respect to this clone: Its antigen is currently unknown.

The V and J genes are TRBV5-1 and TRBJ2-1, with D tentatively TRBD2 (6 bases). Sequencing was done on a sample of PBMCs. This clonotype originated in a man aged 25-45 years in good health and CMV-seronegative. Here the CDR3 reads CASSLEGGLWNEQFF. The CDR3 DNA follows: TGCGCCAGCAGCTTGGAGGGAGGTCTCTGGAATGAGCAGTTCTTC.